A single sample is the source of the 19 T cell receptor beta chains below, sequenced in a study of blood T cell repertoires in COVID-19. Method: immunoSEQ multiplex PCR; TCRdb's copy keeps in-frame clones and lacks some. Counted here are 210,000 or so clones, 83% occurring once; the ten biggest clones make up around 1.3%. The source material was peripheral blood. Every receptor here comes from a woman aged 25 to 39 with COVID-19, enrolled during active disease.

This clone was picked up a small number of times. The CDR3, as DNA: TGCGCCAGCAAGGGACTAGCGGGAAACGAGCAGTACTTC. Translation: CASKGLAGNEQYF. This rearrangement joins TRBV5-1 to TRBJ2-7; 13 bases are a match to TRBD2. Germline values: CDR1 SGHRS, CDR2 YFSETQ. V dropped 6 bases and J dropped 5; count of bases not matched to a gene: 2. The CDR3 runs 13 residues.

The chain links TRBV6-6 to TRBJ2-2; 13 nucleotides line up with TRBD2. V dropped 5 bases and J dropped 2; count of bases not matched to a gene: 11. The germline V gene encodes CDR1 MNHNY and CDR2 SVGAGI (reference sequence). The CDR3 runs 19 residues. CDR3 region: CASSQYGTSGEKNTGELFF. The DNA for the CDR3 is TGTGCCAGCAGTCAGTATGGGACTAGCGGGGAAAAAAACACCGGGGAGCTGTTTTTT.

This clone was seen only a few times. The chain links TRBV6-5 to TRBJ1-1; TRBD1 is a possible D gene (5 bases). The V end was cut by 2 bases, the J end by 1 base, with 8 bases between. CDR3 length: 14 amino acids. Germline loops: CDR1 MNHEY, CDR2 SVGAGI. DNA of the CDR3: TGTGCCAGCAGTTACGGGGGGAGGAACACTGAAGCTTTCTTT. Translating gives CASSYGGRNTEAFF.

This clone occurred once. The chain carries TRBV7-3 and TRBJ2-2; 11 positions agree with TRBD2. Germline V lookup: CDR1 SGHTA, CDR2 FQGTGA. The CDR3 is 16 residues long. Trimming at V came to 5 bases and at J to 2 bases, leaving 4 bases not matched to a gene. Written as DNA, the CDR3 is TGTGCCAGCAGCCGTAGCGGGAGGGCCAACACCGGGGAGCTGTTTTTT. This translates into CASSRSGRANTGELFF.

The genes are TRBV6-2 or TRBV6-3 and TRBJ1-2; tentatively, D is TRBD1 (6 bases). Germline V CDR1 and CDR2: MNHEY, SVGEGT. With 6 bases removed from V and 4 bases from J, the gap between germline ends came to 15 bases. This CDR3 contains 14 residues. The CDR3 spells CASSPPGQLYGYTF. DNA for the CDR3: TGTGCCAGCAGCCCTCCGGGACAACTCTATGGCTACACCTTC.

V gene TRBV9 combines with J gene TRBJ1-4, with D possibly matching TRBD1 (6 bases). The ends were cut back, 4 bases at V and 8 bases at J, with 12 bases in the middle. Germline CDR1 is SGDLS and CDR2 is YYNGEE. The CDR3 has 13 residues. The CDR3 coding sequence is TGTGCCAGCAGCCCAGGGGTACGGGAAAAACTGTTTTTT. The encoded protein is CASSPGVREKLFF. Based on the CDR3 plus reference TRBV9 and TRBJ1-4, the full variable domain is DSGVTQTPKHLITATGQRVTLRCSPRSGDLSVYWYQQSLDQGLQFLIQYYNGEERAKGNILERFSAQQFPDLHSELNLSSLELGDSALYFCASSPGVREKLFFGSGTQLSVL.

The V call is TRBV4-1, the J call TRBJ2-1; D is unresolved. The V gene's germline CDR1 is MGHRA and CDR2 YSYEKL. The V end was cut by 6 bases, the J end by 4 bases, with 7 bases between. The CDR3 consists of 12 residues. CDR3 sequence reads: CASSRDYNEQFF. The DNA for the CDR3 is TGCGCCAGCAGTCGAGATTACAATGAGCAGTTCTTC.

The rearrangement joins TRBV19 to TRBJ2-3, with TRBD2 identical over 8 bases. The CDR3 runs to 15 residues. CDR1 LNHDA and CDR2 SQIVND come from the germline V gene (reference sequence). Losses at the gene ends were 3 bases for V and 7 bases for J; bases not matched to a gene: 9. CDR3: CASSIAGGVANTQYF. CDR3 nucleotide sequence: TGTGCCAGTAGTATCGCGGGAGGTGTGGCAAATACGCAGTATTTT.

The rearrangement links TRBV30 to TRBJ2-2, with D unresolved. V dropped 1 base and J dropped 2 bases, with 11 bases sitting between them. Germline CDR1 reads GTSNPN; CDR2 reads SVGIG (reference sequence). CDR3 length: 15 residues. The CDR3 bases are TGTGCCTGGAGTGCCCGTACTGCAAACACCGGGGAGCTGTTTTTT. It specifies CAWSARTANTGELFF.

The rearrangement links TRBV7-9 to TRBJ1-1, with 7 bases identical to TRBD1. Germline V gene sequence: CDR1 SEHNR, CDR2 FQNEAQ (reference sequence). J was trimmed by 8 bases and V by 5 bases; bases with no gene match: 5. The CDR3 covers 12 residues. CDR3 nucleotide sequence: TGTGCCAGCAGCCCAGTGGGACAGGAAGCTTTCTTT. Its protein product is CASSPVGQEAFF.

The CDR3 DNA is TGTGCCATCAGCTGGACTAGCGGGGGGATCGGCACCGGGGAGCTGTTTTTT. Its protein is CAISWTSGGIGTGELFF. The chain employs TRBV10-3 and TRBJ2-2; 14 bases map to TRBD2. V dropped 6 bases and J dropped 4; count of bases not matched to a gene: 7. Germline V gene lookup returns CDR1 ENHRY and CDR2 SYGVKD. CDR3 length equals 17 residues.

The rearrangement uses TRBV5-1 and TRBJ2-3; possible D gene TRBD2, 7 bases. This CDR3 contains 16 residues. Germline V gene lookup returns CDR1 SGHRS and CDR2 YFSETQ. The V end was cut by 2 bases, the J end by 6 bases, with 19 bases between. The CDR3 region is CASSFEGGGRPDTQYF. The CDR3, as DNA: TGCGCCAGCAGCTTTGAGGGCGGGGGCCGCCCCGATACGCAGTATTTT.

The V and J genes are TRBV2 and TRBJ2-1; TRBD2 agrees at 9 bases. This CDR3 is 12 amino acids long. Per the germline V gene, CDR1 is SNHLY and CDR2 is FYNNEI. V lost 3 bases and J lost 12; bases outside the gene matches: 3. The CDR3 spells CASSDLREGQFF. As DNA, the CDR3 is TGTGCCAGCAGTGATTTGCGGGAGGGGCAGTTCTTC.

The chain combines TRBV11-2 with TRBJ2-1; D may be TRBD2 (6 bases). Trimming pared 5 bases from V and 3 bases from J, leaving 14 bases between. Germline V lookup: CDR1 SGHAT, CDR2 FQNNGV. This CDR3 has 15 amino acids. In DNA, the CDR3 is TGTGCCAGCAGCGCTAGTAGCGGAAACTACAATGAGCAGTTCTTC. This sequence encodes CASSASSGNYNEQFF.

This rearrangement joins TRBV7-9 to TRBJ2-5; D is undetermined. From germline, CDR1 is SEHNR and CDR2 FQNEAQ (reference sequence). V shed 6 bases and J shed 2 bases, with 10 bases lying between them. The CDR3 is made up of 13 amino acids. The CDR3 protein is CASSRSEQETQYF. The CDR3 DNA sequence: TGTGCCAGCAGTCGAAGCGAGCAAGAGACCCAGTACTTC.

V gene TRBV6-5 combines with J gene TRBJ1-5, with TRBD1 as a possible D gene (5 bases). Germline V gene lookup returns CDR1 MNHEY and CDR2 SVGAGI. The CDR3 runs 13 residues. V dropped 5 bases and J dropped 7 bases, with 12 bases sitting between them. The CDR3 loop is CASSLGGVQPQHF. CDR3 nucleotides: TGTGCCAGCAGTCTTGGGGGGGTCCAGCCCCAGCATTTT.

This sequence joins TRBV9 and TRBJ2-3; 8 bases align to TRBD1. This CDR3 has 16 amino acids. The ends lost 5 bases at V and 6 bases at J; junction bases unmatched: 14. Germline values: CDR1 SGDLS, CDR2 YYNGEE. The CDR3 loop is CASSEGVGQGFDTQYF. The CDR3 region has the DNA TGTGCCAGCAGTGAGGGGGTAGGACAGGGATTCGATACGCAGTATTTT.

CDR3 coding DNA: TGTGCCAGCAGGATACAGGGAATCTCCGGCTACACCTTC. Residues: CASRIQGISGYTF. The chain combines TRBV6-5 with TRBJ1-2; a weak D match, TRBD1 (6 bases). Trimming left V 6 bases short and J 8 bases short, with 16 bases between. The CDR3 has 13 amino acids. From germline, CDR1 is MNHEY and CDR2 SVGAGI.

This clone appeared a few times. The J gene is TRBJ2-3, the V gene TRBV30; 9 bases are a match to TRBD1. Losses at the gene ends were 5 bases for V and 9 bases for J; bases not matched to a gene: 12. This CDR3 comprises 14 residues. CDR1 is GTSNPN, CDR2 SVGIG, per germline (reference sequence). The CDR3 nucleotides read TGTGCCTGGGTGAAGCCGGGACAGGGACAGACGCAGTATTTT. Translation gives CAWVKPGQGQTQYF.